One sample yielded the 31 T cell receptor beta chains listed below, sequenced in a study of OX40 agonist ivuxolimab in advanced cancers. The repertoire was sequenced with immunoSEQ multiplex PCR; TCRdb's copy has only in-frame clones and lacks some. The table includes 77,000 or so clones, 75% to 90% detected once. The source was CD4+ or CD8+ T cells sorted from blood, collected in a trial of the OX40 agonist ivuxolimab. These receptors were obtained from an adult with an advanced solid tumor such as melanoma, head and neck, liver or kidney cancer.

The chain employs TRBV6-6 and TRBJ1-2, with unresolved D. The ends were cut back, 7 bases at V and 8 bases at J, with 14 bases in the middle. Germline V gives CDR1 MNHNY, CDR2 SVGAGI (reference sequence). The CDR3 runs 12 residues. The CDR3 nucleotides read TGTGCCAGCAACGGCGGAGGGAAGGGCTACACCTTC. Translation: CASNGGGKGYTF.

This clone was seen once. The rearrangement links TRBV7-9 to TRBJ1-1, with D hard to call. V lost 2 bases to trimming and J lost 9 bases, with 13 bases between them. The CDR3 length is 13 residues. The V gene's germline CDR1 is SEHNR and CDR2 FQNEAQ (reference sequence). CDR3 DNA: TGTGCCAGCAGCTTAACGGAGTTGAACAAAGCTTTCTTT. Translating gives CASSLTELNKAFF.

The chain is built from TRBV5-4 and TRBJ1-3; 9 nucleotides agree with TRBD1. After removal of 3 bases from V and 3 bases from J, the junction contained 4 bases not matched to a gene. The CDR3 extends over 15 amino acids. CDR1 is SGHNT and CDR2 is YYREEE in the germline V gene (reference sequence). This CDR3 reads CASSYRGLSGNTIYF. CDR3 bases: TGTGCCAGCAGCTACAGGGGGCTAAGTGGAAACACCATATATTTT.

This chain connects TRBV27 to TRBJ1-3; 10 nucleotides agree with TRBD1. J lost 4 bases, V lost 7 bases, and 4 bases had no gene match. Germline CDR1 MNHEY, CDR2 SMNVEV (reference sequence). This CDR3 is 14 amino acids long. CDR3: CASNDRGQGNTIYF. CDR3 DNA sequence: TGTGCCAGCAACGACAGGGGGCAAGGAAACACCATATATTTT.

The CDR3 region is CASSRNSGLYGYTF. In nucleotides, the CDR3 is TGCGCCAGCAGCCGGAACTCCGGGCTCTATGGCTACACCTTC. This chain connects TRBV4-3 to TRBJ1-2; no clear D. CDR3 length equals 14 residues. The ends were cut back, 4 bases at V and 4 bases at J, with 13 bases in the middle. The V gene's germline CDR1 is LGHNA and CDR2 YSLEER.

The genes are TRBV5-5 and TRBJ2-7, with D possibly matching TRBD1 (6 bases). V was clipped by 4 bases and J by 2 bases, with 13 bases between them. Germline V gene lookup returns CDR1 SGHKS and CDR2 YYEKEE (reference sequence). This CDR3 contains 14 residues. The CDR3 DNA sequence: TGTGCCAGCAGCCCCCGTGACAGGCCCTACGAGCAGTACTTC. Its translation is CASSPRDRPYEQYF.

The chain uses TRBV19 and TRBJ1-1, with D unclear. This CDR3 is 12 amino acids long. Trimming took 9 bases from V and 1 from J, leaving 9 bases between them. Germline-derived CDR1 and CDR2 are LNHDA and SQIVND (reference sequence). The CDR3 loop is CASLDGNTEAFF. The DNA for the CDR3 is TGTGCCAGCCTGGACGGGAACACTGAAGCTTTCTTT.

This chain uses TRBV2 with TRBJ1-1; possibly TRBD1 for D (6 bases). V lost 8 bases to trimming and J lost 6 bases, with 16 bases between them. There are 13 residues in the CDR3. Germline V lookup: CDR1 SNHLY, CDR2 FYNNEI. CDR3 sequence reads: CASGGQWGSEAFF. The CDR3 nucleotides read TGTGCCAGCGGTGGACAGTGGGGATCTGAAGCTTTCTTT.

The genes are TRBV2 and TRBJ2-7; no clear D. The CDR3 sequence is 13 residues long. Trimming stripped 4 bases from V and 2 bases from J, with 9 bases between. CDR1 and CDR2 from the germline V gene are SNHLY and FYNNEI. CDR3 amino acids: CASSVRPTYEQYF. CDR3 coding DNA: TGTGCCAGCAGTGTTAGGCCCACCTACGAGCAGTACTTC.

The genes are TRBV28 and TRBJ2-7; TRBD2 aligns across 8 bases. V lost 6 bases and J lost 2; bases outside the gene matches: 9. This CDR3 spans 15 amino acids. CDR1 is MDHEN, CDR2 SYDVKM, per germline. In DNA, the CDR3 is TGTGCCAGCAGCCTCGGGGGGGCTTGGACCTACGAGCAGTACTTC. Protein sequence: CASSLGGAWTYEQYF. The variable domain in full, completed from reference TRBV28 and TRBJ2-7, reads DVKVTQSSRYLVKRTGEKVFLECVQDMDHENMFWYRQDPGLGLRLIYFSYDVKMKEKGDIPEGYSVSREKKERFSLILESASTNQTSMYLCASSLGGAWTYEQYFGPGTRLTVT.

The chain carries TRBV6-6 and TRBJ1-2; D gene ambiguous. This CDR3 contains 11 residues. Trimming took 6 bases from V and 8 from J, leaving 10 bases between them. The germline gives CDR1 MNHNY, CDR2 SVGAGI (reference sequence). The CDR3 reads CASRSPGGYTF. CDR3 sequence (DNA): TGTGCCAGCAGGAGCCCTGGGGGCTACACCTTC.

A few counts support this clone. This chain uses TRBV19 with TRBJ2-6; D is undetermined. Trimming took 11 bases from V and 1 from J, leaving 9 bases between them. From germline, CDR1 is LNHDA and CDR2 SQIVND (reference sequence). This CDR3 has 13 amino acids. The CDR3 DNA reads as TGTGCCTCAGCCGTGTCTGGGGCCAACGTCCTGACTTTC. This translates into CASAVSGANVLTF.

The chain carries TRBV7-3 and TRBJ2-1; 10 nucleotides align to TRBD2. Germline V gene lookup returns CDR1 SGHTA and CDR2 FQGTGA. The ends lost 5 bases at V and 0 bases at J; junction bases unmatched: 7. The CDR3 extends over 17 amino acids. The CDR3 spells CASSPSLAGSSYNEQFF. The CDR3 bases are TGTGCCAGCAGCCCCTCACTAGCGGGGAGCTCCTACAATGAGCAGTTCTTC.

This chain links TRBV11-2 with TRBJ2-2; D gene uncertain. The length of the CDR3 is 16 residues. Germline V gene data show CDR1 as SGHAT and CDR2 as FQNNGV. V was trimmed by 5 bases and J by 4 bases, leaving 17 bases between them. CDR3 protein: CASSPIIGPLTGELFF. The CDR3 bases are TGTGCCAGCAGCCCAATTATCGGACCTCTCACCGGGGAGCTGTTTTTT. The full variable domain, completed using reference TRBV11-2 and TRBJ2-2, is EAGVAQSPRYKIIEKRQSVAFWCNPISGHATLYWYQQILGQGPKLLIQFQNNGVVDDSQLPKDRFSAERLKGVDSTLKIQPAKLEDSAVYLCASSPIIGPLTGELFFGEGSRLTVL.

This chain links TRBV2 with TRBJ2-5; possibly TRBD1 or TRBD2 for D (5 bases each). CDR1 SNHLY and CDR2 FYNNEI come from the germline V gene. The CDR3 totals 14 residues. V lost 5 bases and J lost 1, with 11 bases in between. CDR3 DNA: TGTGCCAGCAGTACACCGGGACGCCAAGAGACCCAGTACTTC. Protein product: CASSTPGRQETQYF.

The chain links TRBV7-8 to TRBJ2-5, with a weak D call TRBD2 (5 bases). Looked up from germline, CDR1 is SGHVS and CDR2 is FQNEAQ. V shed 5 bases and J shed 5 bases, with 12 bases lying between them. The CDR3 loop spans 13 amino acids. The CDR3: CASSPRRRETQYF. The CDR3 DNA is TGTGCCAGCAGCCCCCGAAGGAGGGAGACCCAGTACTTC.

The chain couples TRBV18 to TRBJ2-1; TRBD1 matches 10 bases. Trimming cost V 2 bases and J 9 bases; bases outside gene matches: 7. Per germline, CDR1 KGHSH and CDR2 LQKENI. The CDR3 sequence is 15 residues long. The CDR3 sequence: CASSPSGQGVSEQFF. CDR3 coding DNA: TGTGCCAGCTCACCATCAGGACAGGGGGTTAGTGAGCAGTTCTTC.

J is TRBJ2-7 and V is TRBV14; 8 bases line up with TRBD2. The J segment lost 4 bases and the V segment lost 6 bases, leaving 11 bases of the junction unmatched. Germline V gives CDR1 SGHDN, CDR2 FVKESK. The CDR3 has 15 amino acids. CDR3 nucleotide sequence: TGTGCCAGCAGTCTCTCGCGGGAGGTCCGTTACGAGCAGTACTTC. Its translation is CASSLSREVRYEQYF.

V is TRBV5-1 and J is TRBJ2-7, with a possible D match to TRBD2 (5 bases). CDR3 length equals 14 residues. Trimming shortened V by 1 base and J by 4 bases, and 12 bases separated the two germline ends. The germline CDR1 and CDR2 sequences are SGHRS and YFSETQ. CDR3 nucleotides: TGCGCCAGCAGCTTGTCCCTTGGGGAGTACGAGCAGTACTTC. Translating it yields CASSLSLGEYEQYF.

The rearrangement uses TRBV29-1 and TRBJ2-3; D not resolved. The V and J ends lost 5 bases and 4 bases respectively, with 10 bases between them. Germline lookup yields CDR1 SQVTM and CDR2 ANQGSEA. The CDR3 is 12 residues long. CDR3 sequence: CSVRPAADTQYF. The CDR3 DNA reads TGCAGCGTTCGCCCGGCAGCAGATACGCAGTATTTT.

The CDR3 coding sequence is TGTGCCAGTAGTAACAGGGAGTCCGGGATTTTTTTT. Amino acids: CASSNRESGIFF. V usage is TRBV19 and J usage is TRBJ1-4, with TRBD1 as a possible D gene (6 bases). CDR1 and CDR2 (germline): LNHDA, SQIVND (reference sequence). The CDR3 consists of 12 residues. The V and J ends lost 4 bases and 17 bases respectively, with 17 bases between them.

This chain joins TRBV27 and TRBJ1-1; no clear D gene. This CDR3 spans 15 amino acids. Germline values: CDR1 MNHEY, CDR2 SMNVEV (reference sequence). Trimming took 4 bases from V and 1 from J, leaving 13 bases between them. The CDR3: CASSSPGIENTEAFF. DNA of the CDR3: TGTGCCAGCAGTTCCCCCGGCATCGAGAACACTGAAGCTTTCTTT.

V usage is TRBV5-1 and J usage is TRBJ2-7; no clear D gene. With 4 bases removed from V and 2 bases from J, the gap between germline ends came to 10 bases. The germline CDR1 and CDR2 sequences are SGHRS and YFSETQ. The CDR3 is made up of 13 amino acids. DNA for the CDR3: TGCGCCAGCAGCGTGCCTTCCCCCTACGAGCAGTACTTC. It codes for CASSVPSPYEQYF. The whole variable domain, remainder taken from reference TRBV5-1 and TRBJ2-7, is KAGVTQTPRYLIKTRGQQVTLSCSPISGHRSVSWYQQTPGQGLQFLFEYFSETQRNKGNFPGRFSGRQFSNSRSEMNVSTLELGDSALYLCASSVPSPYEQYFGPGTRLTVT.

The chain is built from TRBV6-1 and TRBJ1-3, with 7 bases fitting TRBD1. The CDR3 is 14 amino acids. With V trimmed by 3 bases and J by 3 bases, 2 bases remained unmatched. The germline gives CDR1 MNHNS, CDR2 SASEGT. The CDR3 spells CASSDRTGGNTIYF. DNA for the CDR3: TGTGCCAGCAGTGACCGGACAGGTGGAAACACCATATATTTT.

V is TRBV29-1 and J is TRBJ1-5, with D possibly TRBD1 on 5 matching bases. The CDR3 has 13 amino acids. Trimming stripped 5 bases from V and 2 bases from J, with 10 bases between. Germline V CDR1 and CDR2: SQVTM, ANQGSEA. In nucleotides, the CDR3 is TGCAGCGTTCGAGGGGATGGCAATCAGCCCCAGCATTTT. Translating gives CSVRGDGNQPQHF. Full variable domain (rest looked up from reference TRBV29-1 and TRBJ1-5): SAVISQKPSRDICQRGTSLTIQCQVDSQVTMMFWYRQQPGQSLTLIATANQGSEATYESGFVIDKFPISRPNLTFSTLTVSNMSPEDSSIYLCSVRGDGNQPQHFGDGTRLSIL.

This chain links TRBV10-1 with TRBJ2-5; TRBD2 matches at 7 bases. The V gene's germline CDR1 is WNHNN and CDR2 SYGVQD (reference sequence). This CDR3 has 16 amino acids. The V gene end was trimmed by 3 bases and the J gene end by 0 bases; junction bases not matched to a gene: 7. CDR3 DNA: TGCGCCAGCAGTGACGGCCGAGCGGGAAACCAAGAGACCCAGTACTTC. Amino acids: CASSDGRAGNQETQYF.

J is TRBJ1-5 and V is TRBV4-1; D is unclear. Germline assignment: CDR1 MGHRA and CDR2 YSYEKL. Trimming pared 3 bases from V and 1 base from J, leaving 13 bases between. CDR3 length: 16 residues. The CDR3 loop is CASSHDGPQSNQPQHF. The CDR3, as DNA: TGCGCCAGCAGCCACGACGGGCCTCAAAGCAATCAGCCCCAGCATTTT.

The chain has TRBV7-8 and TRBJ2-1; no firm D call. Germline values: CDR1 SGHVS, CDR2 FQNEAQ. The CDR3 contains 17 residues. The ends were cut back, 3 bases at V and 3 bases at J, with 18 bases in the middle. Written as DNA, the CDR3 is TGTGCCAGCAGCTTGCCCCCCGCGAGGCAGTACTACAATGAGCAGTTCTTC. It codes for CASSLPPARQYYNEQFF.

The chain combines TRBV6-1 with TRBJ1-5; no reliable D call. Trimming took off 3 bases at V and 0 bases at J, with 9 bases between the two ends. This CDR3 has 15 amino acids. CDR1 and CDR2 (germline): MNHNS, SASEGT. The CDR3 loop is CASSDRAVSNQPQHF. The CDR3 DNA reads as TGTGCCAGCAGTGATCGGGCAGTTAGCAATCAGCCCCAGCATTTT.

This clone was seen just once. V is TRBV11-3 and J is TRBJ2-1, with TRBD1 matching 10 bases. Germline V gene lookup returns CDR1 SGHNT and CDR2 YENEEA. This CDR3 has 15 residues. V shed 5 bases, J shed 7 bases, and the junction held 8 bases outside the gene matches. The CDR3 sequence: CASSLGTGVLNEQFF. As DNA, the CDR3 is TGTGCCAGCAGCCTGGGGACAGGGGTTCTAAATGAGCAGTTCTTC.

V gene TRBV4-1 combines with J gene TRBJ2-7, with D perhaps matching TRBD1 or TRBD2 (5 bases each). V lost 1 base, J lost 6 bases, and 28 bases lay in between. This CDR3 has 19 amino acids. Germline CDR1 and CDR2: MGHRA and YSYEKL. The CDR3 region has the DNA TGCGCCAGCAGCCAAGCCGAGGATGGGGCTGCGGGTTTCACACCCGAGCAGTACTTC. Translation: CASSQAEDGAAGFTPEQYF.